The 26 T cell receptor beta chains below were found in one sample sequenced in a study of radiation and T cells in renal cell carcinoma. Clones were sequenced by immunoSEQ multiplex PCR, and TCRdb holds only the in-frame ones, with some missing. The sample records some 150,000 clones, around 78% being singletons. Time point of the sample: baseline pretreatment blood. As to treatment: 15 Gy SBRT to primary tumor, nephrectomy 4 weeks later. The sample was blood, taken from a patient whose treatment included radiotherapy and nephrectomy. All receptors derive from a woman between 45 and 65 years old with renal cell carcinoma.

This clone came up once. This chain joins TRBV7-2 and TRBJ1-2; D is ambiguous. The CDR3 runs to 11 residues. V lost 5 bases to trimming and J lost 7 bases, with 8 bases between them. Germline V lookup: CDR1 SGHTA, CDR2 FQGNSA. CDR3: CASSLGFGYTF. Here the CDR3 DNA reads TGTGCCAGCAGCCTTGGGTTTGGCTACACCTTC.

This sequence joins TRBV19 and TRBJ1-4; weak D call: TRBD1 (5 bases). V was trimmed by 0 bases and J by 0 bases, leaving 8 bases between them. Germline CDR1 is LNHDA and CDR2 is SQIVND (reference sequence). The CDR3 runs to 16 residues. CDR3 region: CASSIETGATNEKLFF. CDR3 sequence (DNA): TGTGCCAGTAGTATAGAAACAGGCGCAACTAATGAAAAACTGTTTTTT.

The chain uses TRBV6-5 and TRBJ1-2; D is unresolved. V lost 1 base and J lost 4, with 7 bases in between. Germline lookup yields CDR1 MNHEY and CDR2 SVGAGI. The length of the CDR3 is 13 residues. DNA for the CDR3: TGTGCCAGCAGTTACTTTTCGGGCTATGGCTACACCTTC. Translation gives CASSYFSGYGYTF.

The genes are TRBV6-1 and TRBJ1-1, with 7 bases matching TRBD1. The CDR3 runs 16 residues. From germline, CDR1 is MNHNS and CDR2 SASEGT. V was clipped by 3 bases and J by 1 base; unmatched bases: 8. The CDR3 region has the DNA TGTGCCAGCAGTGACCGACAGGGCCGGGCGAACACTGAAGCTTTCTTT. Amino acid sequence: CASSDRQGRANTEAFF.

V is TRBV19 and J is TRBJ1-4; D might be TRBD1 (5 bases). This CDR3 is built from 13 residues. V dropped 10 bases and J dropped 7 bases, with 16 bases sitting between them. The germline V gene has CDR1 LNHDA and CDR2 SQIVND (reference sequence). The CDR3 sequence: CATTGQGGEKLFF. In DNA, the CDR3 is TGTGCCACTACCGGGCAGGGAGGTGAAAAACTGTTTTTT.

Written as DNA, the CDR3 is TGTGCCAGTAGTGGGACAGACGAAACTAATGAAAAACTGTTTTTT. Translating it yields CASSGTDETNEKLFF. The chain uses TRBV19 and TRBJ1-4, with 7 bases aligning to TRBD1. The V gene's germline CDR1 is LNHDA and CDR2 SQIVND (reference sequence). After removal of 5 bases from V and 1 base from J, the junction contained 4 bases not matched to a gene. The CDR3 extends over 15 amino acids.

This clone was recorded only once. The J gene is TRBJ1-2, the V gene TRBV2; D is unclear. The CDR3 contains 13 residues. Germline CDR1 SNHLY, CDR2 FYNNEI. Trimming pared 2 bases from V and 0 bases from J, leaving 4 bases between. CDR3 region: CASSETANYGYTF. In DNA, the CDR3 is TGTGCCAGCAGTGAAACAGCTAACTATGGCTACACCTTC.

This chain joins TRBV11-2 and TRBJ1-1; no clear D gene. CDR3 length equals 14 residues. The germline V and J ends were trimmed by 0 bases and 8 bases, with 13 bases remaining between them. Germline CDR1 is SGHAT and CDR2 is FQNNGV. Here the CDR3 DNA reads TGTGCCAGCAGCTTAGACGGCCGTGATTACGAAGCTTTCTTT. Encoded protein: CASSLDGRDYEAFF.

In this sample, this clone turned up a few times. This chain uses TRBV10-1 with TRBJ1-1; no firm D call. This CDR3 region has 13 residues. V shed 2 bases and J shed 4 bases, with 8 bases lying between them. Germline V lookup: CDR1 WNHNN, CDR2 SYGVQD (reference sequence). This CDR3 is CASSEGRSTEAFF. The CDR3 region has the DNA TGCGCCAGCAGTGAGGGGAGAAGCACTGAAGCTTTCTTT.

The chain is built from TRBV4-3 and TRBJ1-2; D unresolved. CDR1 and CDR2 from the germline V gene are LGHNA and YSLEER. The ends were cut back, 4 bases at V and 4 bases at J, with 10 bases in the middle. This CDR3 contains 13 residues. CDR3 nucleotide sequence: TGCGCCAGCAGCCCCGACCCGGTCTATGGCTACACCTTC. It yields the protein CASSPDPVYGYTF.

This rearrangement joins TRBV2 to TRBJ2-1; D unclear. Per germline, CDR1 SNHLY and CDR2 FYNNEI. Trimming took off 9 bases at V and 3 bases at J, with 12 bases between the two ends. This CDR3 has 13 residues. CDR3 loop: CARGRRNYNEQFF. The CDR3 nucleotides read TGTGCCAGAGGACGGAGAAACTACAATGAGCAGTTCTTC.

The rearrangement links TRBV28 to TRBJ1-1, with unresolved D. V was trimmed by 5 bases and J by 4 bases, leaving 11 bases between them. This CDR3 comprises 13 residues. Germline CDR1 is MDHEN and CDR2 is SYDVKM. Here the CDR3 reads CASSPRGGTEAFF. In DNA, the CDR3 is TGTGCCAGCAGTCCCCGAGGTGGCACTGAAGCTTTCTTT.

The V call is TRBV25-1, the J call TRBJ2-3; TRBD2 matches at 15 bases. CDR1 is MGHDK, CDR2 SYGVNS, per germline. The trim removed 5 bases at V and 3 bases at J, leaving 3 bases unmatched. The CDR3 is 16 residues long. CDR3 sequence: CASSSGTSGRTDTQYF. CDR3 bases: TGTGCCAGCAGTTCCGGGACTAGCGGGAGGACAGATACGCAGTATTTT.

V and J are TRBV7-9 and TRBJ2-2; D is uncertain. There are 11 residues in the CDR3. V was clipped by 5 bases and J by 5 bases, with 3 bases between them. Germline V CDR1 and CDR2: SEHNR, FQNEAQ (reference sequence). The CDR3 bases are TGTGCCAGCAGCCCGACCGGGGAGCTGTTTTTT. Amino acids: CASSPTGELFF.

The chain links TRBV30 to TRBJ2-3, with D perhaps matching TRBD2 (6 bases). Per germline, CDR1 GTSNPN and CDR2 SVGIG (reference sequence). Trimming shortened V by 0 bases and J by 3 bases, and 7 bases separated the two germline ends. The CDR3 runs 13 residues. The CDR3 DNA is TGTGCCTGGAGTGTACGGGAGACAGATACGCAGTATTTT. Its translation: CAWSVRETDTQYF. The full variable domain, its missing parts supplied by reference TRBV30 and TRBJ2-3, is SQTIHQWPATLVQPVGSPLSLECTVEGTSNPNLYWYRQAAGRGLQLLFYSVGIGQISSEVPQNLSASRPQDRQFILSSKKLLLSDSGFYLCAWSVRETDTQYFGPGTRLTVL.

The chain couples TRBV7-6 to TRBJ2-5, with D tentatively TRBD1 (6 bases). V dropped 4 bases and J dropped 7 bases, with 19 bases sitting between them. The germline gives CDR1 SGHVS, CDR2 FNYEAQ. This CDR3 is 15 amino acids long. The CDR3 sequence: CASSSTGSARGTQYF. CDR3 bases: TGTGCCAGCAGCTCCACAGGGTCTGCAAGGGGGACCCAGTACTTC.

The chain joins TRBV6-5 to TRBJ1-1; D might be TRBD1 (5 bases). The length of the CDR3 is 15 residues. V dropped 0 bases and J dropped 3 bases, with 11 bases sitting between them. Germline V gene data show CDR1 as MNHEY and CDR2 as SVGAGI. CDR3 residues: CASSYSGRVDTEAFF. CDR3 DNA sequence: TGTGCCAGCAGTTACTCTGGCAGGGTGGACACTGAAGCTTTCTTT.

The chain combines TRBV15 with TRBJ1-6; 11 bases are shared with TRBD1. CDR3 length: 13 amino acids. Germline loops: CDR1 LNHNV, CDR2 YYDKDF (reference sequence). Germline trimming cut 8 bases from V and 8 bases from J; bases unmatched to any gene: 2. CDR3 in DNA: TGTGCCACCGGGACAGGGGGAGATTCACCCCTCCACTTT. It yields the protein CATGTGGDSPLHF.

This rearrangement joins TRBV9 to TRBJ1-2; D is unresolved. V was shortened by 0 bases and J by 3 bases, with 21 bases between the two germline ends. The length of the CDR3 is 18 residues. Germline CDR1 reads SGDLS; CDR2 reads YYNGEE. The CDR3 here is CASSVGRRNAPRDYGYTF. CDR3 nucleotides: TGTGCCAGCAGCGTAGGGAGGAGGAACGCCCCCCGGGACTATGGCTACACCTTC.

The chain has TRBV25-1 and TRBJ2-7; perhaps TRBD1 as D (6 bases). Trimming pared 6 bases from V and 1 base from J, leaving 13 bases between. In germline, CDR1 is MGHDK, CDR2 SYGVNS. The CDR3 is made up of 14 amino acids. CDR3 nucleotide sequence: TGTGCCAGCAGAAACACACAGGGTTCCTACGAGCAGTACTTC. The encoded protein is CASRNTQGSYEQYF.

This clone has just a few counts. The chain is built from TRBV10-3 and TRBJ2-3, with D perhaps matching TRBD1 (7 bases). Germline V lookup: CDR1 ENHRY, CDR2 SYGVKD. V lost 10 bases and J 4 bases, leaving 15 bases between the germline ends. This CDR3 has 13 residues. The CDR3 DNA reads as TGTGCCACCGGAGGAGGGGGCGCAGATACGCAGTATTTT. It codes for CATGGGGADTQYF.

The V gene is TRBV7-9, the J gene TRBJ1-1, with a possible D match to TRBD1 (5 bases). The germline V gene has CDR1 SEHNR and CDR2 FQNEAQ (reference sequence). This CDR3 has 14 residues. The V end lost 7 bases, the J end lost 7 bases, and 19 bases lay between the germline ends. The CDR3 is CASTQDTGAGEAFF. CDR3 nucleotide sequence: TGTGCCAGCACCCAGGACACGGGTGCGGGTGAAGCTTTCTTT.

The chain joins TRBV4-2 to TRBJ2-2; 9 positions match TRBD2. The CDR3 is made up of 16 amino acids. Germline assignment: CDR1 LGHNA and CDR2 YNFKEQ. Trimming at V came to 3 bases and at J to 6 bases, leaving 8 bases not matched to a gene. The DNA for the CDR3 is TGTGCCAGCAGCCAGGGGGGGCTAGCGGGACCCGGGGAGCTGTTTTTT. This codes for CASSQGGLAGPGELFF.

V usage is TRBV27 and J usage is TRBJ2-7; 10 bases match TRBD1. Germline V lookup: CDR1 MNHEY, CDR2 SMNVEV (reference sequence). The CDR3 is made up of 14 amino acids. V lost 3 bases, J lost 13 bases, and 12 bases stayed unmatched. CDR3 amino acids: CASSFGQGDLRSYF. The DNA of the CDR3 is TGTGCCAGCAGTTTTGGACAGGGGGATTTACGATCATACTTC.

The V gene is TRBV5-4, the J gene TRBJ1-1; no reliable D call. From germline, CDR1 is SGHNT and CDR2 YYREEE (reference sequence). Trimming cost V 0 bases and J 3 bases, with 9 bases left between them. This CDR3 is 14 amino acids long. The CDR3 sequence is CASSLAFQDTEAFF. The CDR3 DNA follows: TGTGCCAGCAGCTTGGCCTTTCAAGACACTGAAGCTTTCTTT.

The V call is TRBV7-2, the J call TRBJ1-5, with D perhaps matching TRBD1 (6 bases). The V end lost 2 bases, the J end lost 7 bases, and 15 bases lay between the germline ends. The CDR3 is made up of 15 amino acids. Germline V gives CDR1 SGHTA, CDR2 FQGNSA. DNA for the CDR3: TGTGCCAGCAGCTTACGTCGGGGGGCCGGGCAGCCCCAGCATTTT. This codes for CASSLRRGAGQPQHF.